This entry lists 11 T cell receptor beta chains sequenced from one sample in a study of identical twins. TCRdb re-derived calls from the 5' RACE reads in MiXCR, one entry per CDR3 protein. The sample gives hundreds of thousands of distinct CDR3 sequences, over 8.5% of which show up once; 6% to 8.5% is in the top ten. This same sample was also part of a study on yellow fever vaccine responses in identical twins.

Source material: CD8+ T cells sorted from blood. The receptors were gathered from a woman between 18 and 29 years old in good health.

This chain uses TRBV27 with TRBJ1-5; no reliable D call. The V gene's germline CDR1 is MNHEY and CDR2 SMNVEV (reference sequence). The CDR3 is 14 residues long. V was pared by 3 bases and J by 5 bases, with 11 bases between. Here the CDR3 DNA reads TGTGCCAGCAGTTTTAATCCCTTCTATCAGCCCCAGCATTTT. It is translated as CASSFNPFYQPQHF.

This clonotype was observed many times. The gene calls are TRBV6-4 and TRBJ2-1, with 13 nucleotides matching TRBD2. The junction had 0 bases not matched to a gene; V was cut back by 3 bases and J by 4 bases. Germline V gene data show CDR1 as MRHNA and CDR2 as SNTAGT. This CDR3 has 15 residues. The CDR3 region is CASSEGLAGYNEQFF. The CDR3 coding sequence is TGTGCCAGCAGTGAGGGACTAGCGGGATACAATGAGCAGTTCTTC.

The table lists this clonotype with a count of one. V usage is TRBV10-3 and J usage is TRBJ2-7; 11 nucleotides line up with TRBD2. The V gene's germline CDR1 is ENHRY and CDR2 SYGVKD. The V gene end was trimmed by 5 bases and the J gene end by 0 bases; junction bases not matched to a gene: 9. CDR3 length: 17 residues. The CDR3 protein is CAISNLMTSGDSYEQYF. The CDR3 nucleotides read TGTGCCATCAGTAACCTAATGACTAGCGGGGACTCCTACGAGCAGTACTTC.

V and J are TRBV7-8 and TRBJ2-7; 8 bases match TRBD1. The CDR3 loop spans 14 amino acids. The germline V gene has CDR1 SGHVS and CDR2 FQNEAQ. V shed 1 base, J shed 6 bases, and the junction held 5 bases outside the gene matches. The CDR3 coding sequence is TGTGCCAGCAGCTTAGGCCAGGGGGCGGTCGAGCAGTACTTC. This gives the protein CASSLGQGAVEQYF.

The chain is built from TRBV20-1 and TRBJ2-1; no clear D. Trimming removed 0 bases at V and 0 bases at J, with 12 bases between. The CDR3 is made up of 16 amino acids. Germline V lookup: CDR1 DFQATT, CDR2 SNEGSKA (reference sequence). CDR3: CSARDLGGVSYNEQFF. The CDR3 nucleotides read TGCAGTGCTAGAGATCTTGGCGGAGTCTCCTACAATGAGCAGTTCTTC.

The V and J genes are TRBV7-9 and TRBJ2-7; 9 bases line up with TRBD2. CDR1 is SEHNR and CDR2 is FQNEAQ in the germline V gene (reference sequence). Trimming at V came to 4 bases and at J to 2 bases, leaving 9 bases not matched to a gene. The CDR3 is 16 amino acids. CDR3 amino acids: CASSWLERGATYEQYF. The CDR3 DNA reads as TGTGCCAGCAGCTGGCTTGAGCGGGGGGCCACCTACGAGCAGTACTTC.

This chain connects TRBV12-3 or TRBV12-4 to TRBJ2-5; no reliable D call. The CDR3 runs 14 residues. Trimming took off 3 bases at V and 5 bases at J, with 13 bases between the two ends. The CDR3: CASSLELGWETQYF. CDR3 nucleotide sequence: TGTGCCAGCAGTTTGGAGTTGGGCTGGGAGACCCAGTACTTC.

The chain has TRBV3-1 and TRBJ2-7; TRBD1 aligns across 11 bases. Per the germline V gene, CDR1 is LGHDT and CDR2 is YNNKEL (reference sequence). V shed 0 bases, J shed 3 bases, and the junction held 10 bases outside the gene matches. CDR3 size: 18 residues. For the CDR3, the DNA is TGTGCCAGCAGCCAAGATGAAGGCCGGACAGGGGGCTACTACGAGCAGTACTTC. Protein product: CASSQDEGRTGGYYEQYF.

V usage is TRBV5-6 and J usage is TRBJ2-7; a weak D match, TRBD2 (5 bases). Per germline, CDR1 SGHDT and CDR2 YYEEEE. Trimming removed 5 bases at V and 4 bases at J, with 16 bases between. The CDR3 loop spans 14 amino acids. The CDR3 spells CASRIRGFVYEQYF. The CDR3, as DNA: TGTGCCAGCAGGATTCGGGGTTTTGTGTACGAGCAGTACTTC. Full variable domain (missing parts from reference TRBV5-6 and TRBJ2-7): DAGVTQSPTHLIKTRGQQVTLRCSPKSGHDTVSWYQQALGQGPQFIFQYYEEEERQRGNFPDRFSGHQFPNYSSELNVNALLLGDSALYLCASRIRGFVYEQYFGPGTRLTVT.

This clonotype was seen ten or more times. The chain combines TRBV6-1 with TRBJ1-1; TRBD1 might be the D (6 bases). V lost 4 bases, J lost 3 bases, and 12 bases lay in between. The CDR3 is 14 amino acids. From germline, CDR1 is MNHNS and CDR2 SASEGT. CDR3 bases: TGTGCCAGCAGTGTGTCAGGGGAGTACACTGAAGCTTTCTTT. Protein product: CASSVSGEYTEAFF.

Notes on this clonotype: A much larger clone lies a single base off, so this may be a read error. The chain couples TRBV5-5 to TRBJ1-4; D gene uncertain. The germline gives CDR1 SGHKS, CDR2 YYEKEE (reference sequence). The CDR3 is made up of 13 amino acids. The CDR3 spells CASSFLSNEELFF. The CDR3 bases are TGTGCCAGCAGCTTTTTATCTAATGAAGAACTGTTTTTT.